The entry below describes one TCR beta chain. The entry originates in a study of blood T cell repertoires in COVID-19. The assay was immunoSEQ multiplex PCR, and TCRdb's table has in-frame clones only and misses some. There are 55,000 to 60,000 clones in the sample; 75% to 80% occur only once, and approximately 20% lies in the top ten. This clonotype was obtained from a man between 45 and 60 years old with active or convalescent COVID-19. Sequenced: peripheral blood.

The CDR3 DNA follows: TGTGCCAGCAGCTTAGCGACAGACAGTTCGGCCAAAAACATTCAGTACTTC. Protein sequence: CASSLATDSSAKNIQYF. This chain uses TRBV7-8 with TRBJ2-4, with D possibly matching TRBD1 (5 bases). From germline, CDR1 is SGHVS and CDR2 FQNEAQ. The ends were cut back, 0 bases at V and 1 base at J, with 13 bases in the middle. The CDR3 has 17 residues.